Described below is a single TCR beta chain sequence and its context. It has no known antigen specificity. A much larger clone lies one base from this, so it may be a read error. Library prep was done by 5' RACE. For sequencing, an Illumina HiSeq 2500 was employed. A second PCR of about 6 to 12 cycles was run with a J-beta primer mix and a sample-barcoded 5' primer. A unique molecular identifier was introduced onto each TCR beta cDNA molecule by a template-switch 5' adaptor carrying 12 random nucleotides. Each sample yielded at least 3 million CDR3-containing paired-end reads. First-strand cDNA was synthesized from all RNA with the Mint cDNA synthesis kit, primed by a TRBC-specific oligonucleotide. After uracil-DNA glycosylase treatment, a first 18-cycle PCR used universal primers M1SS and BC2_uni_R on all cDNA. Under the source paper's analysis protocol: Normalization of each sample was performed by random selection of 1 million high-quality reads, each carrying a distinct molecular identifier. Reads sharing molecular identifiers were discarded rather than binned into consensus sequences. CDR3 identification, clonotype clustering and error correction used MiTCR with a Q25 quality threshold and the strictest error-elimination algorithm. A nonparametric unseen species model using Euler transformation provided a lower-bound estimate of total TCR beta diversity. TCRdb trimmed public reads at Q25 via fastp, called clones via MiXCR and kept in-frame beta chains. Each CDR3 protein gets just one entry, which takes the most common genes and DNA from the rows behind it. The V and J calls follow TCRdb's processing rather than the paper's. This sample is represented by 550,000 to 650,000 distinct CDR3 sequences; 25% to 35% of them were singletons. The ten largest clones add up to about 15% of the sample.

This sample was included in a study of blood T cells in healthy people across ages (dated by TCRdb to the mid-2010s). About the study as a whole: In model experiments, roughly one uniquely barcoded TCR beta cDNA molecule per two T cells was captured by template switching. Using deep sequencing normalized with unique cDNA molecular identifiers, the study measured how TCR beta repertoire diversity changes with age. To avoid experimental bias, donors of different ages were distributed randomly across sequencing lanes. Two additional independent replicas of 1 million unique cDNA reads from the same blood draw were analyzed for two donors (one aged 18 to 30 and one aged 80 or older). The donors were divided into four age groups: young (average around 17 years), middle-aged (roughly 40), aged (approximately 62) and long-lived (about 79).

The CDR3 spans 14 residues, from the cysteine through the phenylalanine. This entry keeps only the CDR3 DNA: 42 bases, framed from base 1. Per the germline V gene, SGHTA is the CDR1 and FQGTGA is the CDR2. Trimming costs V 5 bases and J 8 bases, and their ends lie 18 bases apart. Beyond this particular receptor, the publication reports: Conclusive comparison of naive and antigen-experienced compartments was prevented by the profiling of bulk unsorted PBMCs. The long-lived group showed more naive CD4+ T cells, fewer expanded clones and increased TCR diversity than the aged group, suggesting age selection. As age increased, observed TCR beta diversity per million T cells dropped in a roughly linear way, and a significant reduction was already evident by age around 41. Because donor CMV infection status was unknown, age-related changes in expanded clonotypes were potentially confounded. The percentage of naive T cells measured by flow cytometry correlated strongly with observed TCR beta diversity. Total diversity estimates from one million sequenced T cells were considered lower bounds and underestimates.

Donors were 39 systemically healthy Caucasian individuals from Russia aged 6 to 90 years. About 10 milliliters of peripheral blood were collected from each donor into EDTA-treated Vacutainer tubes. Ficoll-Paque density-gradient centrifugation was used to isolate PBMCs, with at least 6 million obtained per sample. Trizol reagent was used to extract total RNA from PBMCs, with at least 6 micrograms per sample. For every donor, an aliquot of PBMCs went through flow cytometry to measure the percentages of naive CD45RAhigh/CD27high T cells. The specimen was blood. This receptor was identified in a woman aged 80 or over in good health. This sequence uses TRBV7-3 and TRBJ1-2, with the D gene call left open. The DNA is TGTGCCAGCAGCACATCGGCAGGTCGTGTGGGCTACACCTTC. Its protein reads: CASSTSAGRVGYTF.